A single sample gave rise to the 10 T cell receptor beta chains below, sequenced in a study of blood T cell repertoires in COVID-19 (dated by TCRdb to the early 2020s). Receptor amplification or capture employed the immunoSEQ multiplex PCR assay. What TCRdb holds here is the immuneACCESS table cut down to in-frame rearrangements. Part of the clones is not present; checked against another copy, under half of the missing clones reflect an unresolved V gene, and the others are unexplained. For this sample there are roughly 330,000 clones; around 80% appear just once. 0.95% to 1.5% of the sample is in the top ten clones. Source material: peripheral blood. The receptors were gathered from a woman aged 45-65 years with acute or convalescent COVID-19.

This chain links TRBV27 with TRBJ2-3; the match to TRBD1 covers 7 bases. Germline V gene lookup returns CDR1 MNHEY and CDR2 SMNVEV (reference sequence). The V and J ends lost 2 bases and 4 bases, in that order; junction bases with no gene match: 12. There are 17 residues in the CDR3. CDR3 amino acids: CASSLLGQQGWADTQYF. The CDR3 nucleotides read TGTGCCAGCAGTTTACTTGGACAACAGGGGTGGGCAGATACGCAGTATTTT.

The CDR3 region is CASSVRGNEKLFF. Written as DNA, the CDR3 is TGTGCCAGCAGTGTGAGAGGGAATGAAAAACTGTTTTTT. The chain uses TRBV2 and TRBJ1-4, with no clear D. CDR3 size: 13 residues. Germline CDR1 reads SNHLY; CDR2 reads FYNNEI. V lost 4 bases to trimming and J lost 5 bases, with 8 bases between them.

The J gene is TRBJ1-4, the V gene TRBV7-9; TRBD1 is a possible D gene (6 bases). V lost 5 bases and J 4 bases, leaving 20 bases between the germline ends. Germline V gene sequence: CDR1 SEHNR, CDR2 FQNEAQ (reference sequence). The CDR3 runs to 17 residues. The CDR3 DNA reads TGTGCCAGCAGCCGAACTTTCTACAGGGTTTTTAATGAAAAACTGTTTTTT. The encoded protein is CASSRTFYRVFNEKLFF.

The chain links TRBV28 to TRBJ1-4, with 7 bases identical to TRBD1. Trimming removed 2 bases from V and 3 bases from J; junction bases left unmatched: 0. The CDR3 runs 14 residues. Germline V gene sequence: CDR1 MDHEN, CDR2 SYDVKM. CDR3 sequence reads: CASSLQGANEKLFF. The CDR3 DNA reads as TGTGCCAGCAGTTTACAGGGGGCTAATGAAAAACTGTTTTTT.

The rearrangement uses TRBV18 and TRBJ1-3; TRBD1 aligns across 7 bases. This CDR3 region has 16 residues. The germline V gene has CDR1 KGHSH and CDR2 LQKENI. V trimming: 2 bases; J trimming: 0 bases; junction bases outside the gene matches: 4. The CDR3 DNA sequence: TGTGCCAGCTCACCATCGACAGGGCCCTCTGGAAACACCATATATTTT. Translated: CASSPSTGPSGNTIYF.

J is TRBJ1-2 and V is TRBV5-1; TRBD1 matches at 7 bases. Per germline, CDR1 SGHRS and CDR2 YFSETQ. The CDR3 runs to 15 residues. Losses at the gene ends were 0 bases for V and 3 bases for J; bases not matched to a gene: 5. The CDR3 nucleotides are TGCGCCAGCAGCTTGGGTATTGACAGGGACTATGGCTACACCTTC. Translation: CASSLGIDRDYGYTF.

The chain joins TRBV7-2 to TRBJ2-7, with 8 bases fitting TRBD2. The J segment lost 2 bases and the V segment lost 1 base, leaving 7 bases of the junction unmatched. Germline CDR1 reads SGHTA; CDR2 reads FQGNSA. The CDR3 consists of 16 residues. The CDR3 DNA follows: TGTGCCAGCAGCTTAGATCGACTAGCGCTTACCTACGAGCAGTACTTC. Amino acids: CASSLDRLALTYEQYF.

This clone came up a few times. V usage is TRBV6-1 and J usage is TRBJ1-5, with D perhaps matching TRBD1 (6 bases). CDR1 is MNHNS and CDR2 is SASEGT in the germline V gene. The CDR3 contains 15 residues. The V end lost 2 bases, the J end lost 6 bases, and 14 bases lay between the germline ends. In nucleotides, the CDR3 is TGTGCCAGCAGTGAACAGGGGCCCATGGGTCAGCCCCAGCATTTT. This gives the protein CASSEQGPMGQPQHF.

The DNA for the CDR3 is TGTGCCAGCAGTTGGGACAGGGGGACTGAAGCTTTCTTT. It specifies CASSWDRGTEAFF. The chain uses TRBV6-2 or TRBV6-3 and TRBJ1-1; 11 nucleotides line up with TRBD1. The CDR3 has 13 amino acids. Germline V gene lookup returns CDR1 MNHEY and CDR2 SVGEGT. J lost 5 bases, V lost 4 bases, and 0 bases had no gene match.

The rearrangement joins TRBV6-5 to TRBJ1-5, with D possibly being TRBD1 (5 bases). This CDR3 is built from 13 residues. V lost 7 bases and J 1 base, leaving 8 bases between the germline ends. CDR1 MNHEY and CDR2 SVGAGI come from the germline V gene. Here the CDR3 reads CASTKGSNQPQHF. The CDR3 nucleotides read TGTGCCAGCACCAAGGGGAGCAATCAGCCCCAGCATTTT.